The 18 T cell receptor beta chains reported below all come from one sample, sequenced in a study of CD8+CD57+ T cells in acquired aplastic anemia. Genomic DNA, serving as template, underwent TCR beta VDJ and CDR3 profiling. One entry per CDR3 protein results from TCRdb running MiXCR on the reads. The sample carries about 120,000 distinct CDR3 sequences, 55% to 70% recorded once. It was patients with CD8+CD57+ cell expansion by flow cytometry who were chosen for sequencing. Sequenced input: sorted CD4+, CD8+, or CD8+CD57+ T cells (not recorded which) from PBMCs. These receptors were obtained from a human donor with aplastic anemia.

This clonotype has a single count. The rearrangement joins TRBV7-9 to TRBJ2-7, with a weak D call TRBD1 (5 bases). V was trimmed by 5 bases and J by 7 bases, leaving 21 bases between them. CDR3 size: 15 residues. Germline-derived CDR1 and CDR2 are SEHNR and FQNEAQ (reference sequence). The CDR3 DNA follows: TGTGCCAGCAGCCACAGGCCGACGAACACCGGGGAGCAGTACTTC. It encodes CASSHRPTNTGEQYF.

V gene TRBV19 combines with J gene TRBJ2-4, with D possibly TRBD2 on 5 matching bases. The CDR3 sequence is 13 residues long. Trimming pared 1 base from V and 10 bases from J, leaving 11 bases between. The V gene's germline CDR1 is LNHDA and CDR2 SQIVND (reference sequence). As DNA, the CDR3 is TGTGCCAGTAGTATAGTCCAGAGAGGGATTCAGTACTTC. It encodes CASSIVQRGIQYF.

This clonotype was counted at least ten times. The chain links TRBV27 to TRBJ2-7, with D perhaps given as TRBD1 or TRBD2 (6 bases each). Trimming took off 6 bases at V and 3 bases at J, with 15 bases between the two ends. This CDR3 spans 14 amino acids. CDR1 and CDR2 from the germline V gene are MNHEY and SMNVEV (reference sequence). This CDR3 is CASSGTGRLYEQYF. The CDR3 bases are TGTGCCAGCAGCGGCACAGGGAGGCTCTACGAGCAGTACTTC.

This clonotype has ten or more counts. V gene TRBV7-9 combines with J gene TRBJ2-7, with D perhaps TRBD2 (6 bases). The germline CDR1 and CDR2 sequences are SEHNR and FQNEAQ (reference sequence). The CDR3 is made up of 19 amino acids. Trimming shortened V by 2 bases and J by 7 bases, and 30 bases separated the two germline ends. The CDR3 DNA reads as TGTGCCAGCAGCTTACCCCCTGTAGTCCGGGACTCATCTTTGGGGGAGCAGTACTTC. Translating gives CASSLPPVVRDSSLGEQYF. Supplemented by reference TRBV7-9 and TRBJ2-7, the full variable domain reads DTGVSQNPRHKITKRGQNVTFRCDPISEHNRLYWYRQTLGQGPEFLTYFQNEAQLEKSRLLSDRFSAERPKGSFSTLEIQRTEQGDSAMYLCASSLPPVVRDSSLGEQYFGPGTRLTVT.

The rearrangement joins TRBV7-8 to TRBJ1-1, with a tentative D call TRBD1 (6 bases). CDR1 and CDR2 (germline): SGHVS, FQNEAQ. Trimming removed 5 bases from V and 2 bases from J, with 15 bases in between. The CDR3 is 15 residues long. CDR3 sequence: CASSTRGGRNTEAFF. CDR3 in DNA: TGTGCCAGCAGCACCCGAGGGGGACGTAACACTGAAGCTTTCTTT.

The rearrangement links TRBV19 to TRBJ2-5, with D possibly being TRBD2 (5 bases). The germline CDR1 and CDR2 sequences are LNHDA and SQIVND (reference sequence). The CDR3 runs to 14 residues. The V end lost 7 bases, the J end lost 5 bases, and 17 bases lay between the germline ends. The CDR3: CASMRVGGGETQYF. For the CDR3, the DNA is TGTGCCAGTATGCGGGTCGGAGGTGGGGAGACCCAGTACTTC.

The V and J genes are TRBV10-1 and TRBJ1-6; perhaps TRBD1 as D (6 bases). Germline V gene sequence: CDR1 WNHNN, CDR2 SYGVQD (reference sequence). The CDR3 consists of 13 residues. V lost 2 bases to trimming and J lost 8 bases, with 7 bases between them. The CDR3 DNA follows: TGCGCCAGCAGTGAGGGGGGGCATTCACCCCTCCACTTT. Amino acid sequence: CASSEGGHSPLHF.

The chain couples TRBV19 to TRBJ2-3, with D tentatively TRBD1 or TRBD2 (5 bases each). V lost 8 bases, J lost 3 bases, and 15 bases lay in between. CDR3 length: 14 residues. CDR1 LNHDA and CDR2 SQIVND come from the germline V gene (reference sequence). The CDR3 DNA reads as TGTGCCAGTCGGGACCGAAAAATGACAGATACGCAGTATTTT. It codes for CASRDRKMTDTQYF.

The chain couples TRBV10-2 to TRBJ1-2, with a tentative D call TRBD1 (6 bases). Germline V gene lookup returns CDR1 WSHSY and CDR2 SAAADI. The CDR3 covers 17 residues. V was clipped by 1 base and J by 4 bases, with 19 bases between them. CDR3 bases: TGCGCCAGCAGTGAGTACGGACAGACCCTTCGCGCCTATGGCTACACCTTC. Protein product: CASSEYGQTLRAYGYTF.

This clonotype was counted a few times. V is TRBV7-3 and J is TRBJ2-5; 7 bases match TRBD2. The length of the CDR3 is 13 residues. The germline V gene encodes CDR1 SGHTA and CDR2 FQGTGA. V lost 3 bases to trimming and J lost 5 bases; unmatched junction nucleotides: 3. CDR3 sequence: CASSLAREETQYF. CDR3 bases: TGTGCCAGCAGCTTGGCGCGGGAGGAGACCCAGTACTTC. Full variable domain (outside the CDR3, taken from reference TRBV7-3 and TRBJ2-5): GAGVSQTPSNKVTEKGKYVELRCDPISGHTALYWYRQSLGQGPEFLIYFQGTGAADDSGLPNDRFFAVRPEGSVSTLKIQRTERGDSAVYLCASSLAREETQYFGPGTRLLVL.

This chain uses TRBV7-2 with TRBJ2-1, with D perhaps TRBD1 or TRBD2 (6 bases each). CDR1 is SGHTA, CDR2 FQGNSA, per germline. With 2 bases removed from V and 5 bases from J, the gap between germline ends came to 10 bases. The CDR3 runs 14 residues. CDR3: CASSLRGADNEQFF. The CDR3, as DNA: TGTGCCAGCAGCTTAAGGGGGGCGGACAATGAGCAGTTCTTC. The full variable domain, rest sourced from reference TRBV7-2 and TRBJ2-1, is GAGVSQSPSNKVTEKGKDVELRCDPISGHTALYWYRQSLGQGLEFLIYFQGNSAPDKSGLPSDRFSAERTGGSVSTLTIQRTQQEDSAVYLCASSLRGADNEQFFGPGTRLTVL.

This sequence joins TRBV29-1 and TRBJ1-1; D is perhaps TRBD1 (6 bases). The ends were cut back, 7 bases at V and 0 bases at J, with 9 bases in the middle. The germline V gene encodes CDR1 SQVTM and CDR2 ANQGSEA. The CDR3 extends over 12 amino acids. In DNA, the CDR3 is TGCAGCGCCAGGGGCCTGAACACTGAAGCTTTCTTT. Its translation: CSARGLNTEAFF.

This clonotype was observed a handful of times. The CDR3 DNA is TGCAGCGTCGCTCAGGGGGCCGGCAATCAGCCCCAGCATTTT. This codes for CSVAQGAGNQPQHF. The chain uses TRBV29-1 and TRBJ1-5, with 8 bases identical to TRBD1. The CDR3 covers 14 residues. The V and J ends lost 6 bases and 2 bases, in that order; junction bases with no gene match: 6. In germline, CDR1 is SQVTM, CDR2 ANQGSEA.

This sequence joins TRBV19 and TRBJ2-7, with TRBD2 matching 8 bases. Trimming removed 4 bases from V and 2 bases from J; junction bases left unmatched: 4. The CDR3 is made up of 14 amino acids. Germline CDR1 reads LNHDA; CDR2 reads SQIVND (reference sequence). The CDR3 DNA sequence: TGTGCCAGTAGTAGCCCGGGGGGGACCTACGAGCAGTACTTC. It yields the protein CASSSPGGTYEQYF.

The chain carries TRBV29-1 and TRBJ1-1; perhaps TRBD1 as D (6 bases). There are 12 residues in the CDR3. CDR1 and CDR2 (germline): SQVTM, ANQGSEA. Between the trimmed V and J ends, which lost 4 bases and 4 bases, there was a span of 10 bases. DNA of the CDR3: TGCAGCGTTGTCGCAGGGGTCACTGAAGCTTTCTTT. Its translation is CSVVAGVTEAFF.

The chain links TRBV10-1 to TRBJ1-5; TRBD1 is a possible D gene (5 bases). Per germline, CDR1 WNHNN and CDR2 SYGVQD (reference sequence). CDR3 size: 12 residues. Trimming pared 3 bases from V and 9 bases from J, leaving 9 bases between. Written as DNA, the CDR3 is TGCGCCAGCAGTGACGGGGGTGCGCCCCAGCATTTT. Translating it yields CASSDGGAPQHF.

Written as DNA, the CDR3 is TGTGCCAGCAGCACAATGGGACAGGGGACGCAGCCCCAGCATTTT. Translated, it gives CASSTMGQGTQPQHF. The J gene is TRBJ1-5, the V gene TRBV7-8; 10 bases line up with TRBD1. The CDR3 is 15 residues long. Trimming cost V 5 bases and J 7 bases; bases outside gene matches: 8. In germline, CDR1 is SGHVS, CDR2 FQNEAQ.

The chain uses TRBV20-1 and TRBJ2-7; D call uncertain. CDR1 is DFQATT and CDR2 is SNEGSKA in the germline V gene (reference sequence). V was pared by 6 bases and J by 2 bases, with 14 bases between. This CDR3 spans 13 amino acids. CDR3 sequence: CSAAWGSPYEQYF. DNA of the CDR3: TGCAGTGCGGCGTGGGGTTCCCCCTACGAGCAGTACTTC.